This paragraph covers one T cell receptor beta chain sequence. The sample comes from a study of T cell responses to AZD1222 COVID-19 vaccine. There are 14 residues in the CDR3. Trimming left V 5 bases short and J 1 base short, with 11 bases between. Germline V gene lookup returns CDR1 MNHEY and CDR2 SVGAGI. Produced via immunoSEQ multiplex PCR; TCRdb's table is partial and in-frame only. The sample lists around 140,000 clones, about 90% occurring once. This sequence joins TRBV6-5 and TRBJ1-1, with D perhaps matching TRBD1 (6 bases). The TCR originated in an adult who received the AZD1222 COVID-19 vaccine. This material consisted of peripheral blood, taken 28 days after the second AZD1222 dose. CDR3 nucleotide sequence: TGTGCCAGCAGTCCGGGGGCCAGGAACACTGAAGCTTTCTTT. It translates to CASSPGARNTEAFF.